The 19 T cell receptor beta chains given below trace back to one sample, sequenced in a study of beta chain features in type 1 diabetes. Investigators reverse transcribed all isolated RNA, so they sequenced expressed TCRB transcripts. Libraries were prepared by immunoSEQ multiplex PCR; TCRdb keeps only in-frame clonotypes and omits some of them. This table holds fewer than 900,000 clones, about 17% found once. The specimen was naive CD4+ T cells from blood. The receptors here all came from a woman aged 18-29 years in good health.

This clone came up a few times. CDR3 bases: TGCGCCAGCAGACGGACCCAGGGGGGAACTAATGAAAAACTGTTTTTT. Translated, it gives CASRRTQGGTNEKLFF. J is TRBJ1-4 and V is TRBV5-1, with 7 bases matching TRBD1. The trim removed 5 bases at V and 1 base at J, leaving 8 bases unmatched. Per germline, CDR1 SGHRS and CDR2 YFSETQ. The CDR3 runs 16 residues. The whole variable domain, filled in from reference TRBV5-1 and TRBJ1-4, reads KAGVTQTPRYLIKTRGQQVTLSCSPISGHRSVSWYQQTPGQGLQFLFEYFSETQRNKGNFPGRFSGRQFSNSRSEMNVSTLELGDSALYLCASRRTQGGTNEKLFFGSGTQLSVL.

The chain's CDR3 is CASSLNQGTSGRAYEQFF. The CDR3 DNA sequence: TGTGCCAGCAGTTTAAATCAGGGGACTAGCGGGAGGGCCTATGAGCAGTTCTTC. The chain carries TRBV27 and TRBJ2-1; TRBD2 aligns across 16 bases. There are 18 residues in the CDR3. The V gene's germline CDR1 is MNHEY and CDR2 SMNVEV (reference sequence). With 2 bases clipped from V and 8 bases from J, the junction kept 9 bases outside the gene matches.

This clone has more than one count but fewer than ten. The chain is built from TRBV18 and TRBJ1-5; 9 positions agree with TRBD1. Germline V gene data show CDR1 as KGHSH and CDR2 as LQKENI. The CDR3 spans 16 residues. Trimming removed 0 bases from V and 6 bases from J; junction bases left unmatched: 6. CDR3 region: CASSPPDRGIGQPQHF. In DNA, the CDR3 is TGTGCCAGCTCACCACCGGACAGGGGTATAGGTCAGCCCCAGCATTTT.

The sample holds a few counts of this clone. This chain joins TRBV6-7 and TRBJ2-1; D is uncertain. TRBV6-7 is marked as an open reading frame, function uncertain. This CDR3 region has 13 residues. Trimming stripped 7 bases from V and 0 bases from J, with 7 bases between. CDR3 bases: TGTGCCAGCATCTCAGGCTCCTACAATGAGCAGTTCTTC. Translating it yields CASISGSYNEQFF.

The chain combines TRBV5-4 with TRBJ2-2, with TRBD1 identical over 11 bases. Germline V gives CDR1 SGHNT, CDR2 YYREEE (reference sequence). Germline trimming cut 4 bases from V and 5 bases from J; bases unmatched to any gene: 7. CDR3 size: 16 residues. For the CDR3, the DNA is TGTGCCAGCAGCCTAGGACAGGGGGCTGGTACCGGGGAGCTGTTTTTT. This sequence encodes CASSLGQGAGTGELFF.

This clone was recorded a few times. The CDR3 loop is CASRRTGNYNEQFF. The DNA for the CDR3 is TGTGCCAGCAGAAGGACAGGGAACTACAATGAGCAGTTCTTC. The chain employs TRBV6-5 and TRBJ2-1; 8 positions match TRBD1. Germline CDR1 reads MNHEY; CDR2 reads SVGAGI. There are 14 residues in the CDR3. The V segment lost 6 bases and the J segment 3 bases; nucleotides outside the gene matches: 4.

This chain uses TRBV27 with TRBJ2-3; 8 nucleotides align to TRBD2. The trim removed 6 bases at V and 0 bases at J, leaving 11 bases unmatched. This CDR3 contains 17 residues. Germline V lookup: CDR1 MNHEY, CDR2 SMNVEV (reference sequence). The CDR3 region is CASSREGLLTSTDTQYF. For the CDR3, the DNA is TGTGCCAGCAGCCGGGAGGGGCTACTCACTAGCACAGATACGCAGTATTTT.

This chain connects TRBV28 to TRBJ2-1; D is unclear. The germline CDR1 and CDR2 sequences are MDHEN and SYDVKM. The CDR3 has 13 residues. Trimming shortened V by 2 bases and J by 12 bases, and 14 bases separated the two germline ends. As DNA, the CDR3 is TGTGCCAGCAGTTTAGCCCCGACGGGTCGGCAGTTCTTC. Translation: CASSLAPTGRQFF.

The J gene is TRBJ1-1, the V gene TRBV5-6; no clear D. The CDR3 has 15 amino acids. Trimming left V 0 bases short and J 3 bases short, with 12 bases between. Germline-derived CDR1 and CDR2 are SGHDT and YYEEEE. Here the CDR3 reads CASSLDFGSHTEAFF. The CDR3 nucleotides read TGTGCCAGCAGCTTGGACTTCGGGTCTCACACTGAAGCTTTCTTT.

DNA for the CDR3: TGTGCCACCAGCAGCTTTCTAGCCGATCGCGATGAGCAGTTCTTC. Translating it yields CATSSFLADRDEQFF. This chain uses TRBV15 with TRBJ2-1; a possible D gene is TRBD2 (5 bases). Germline V CDR1 and CDR2: LNHNV, YYDKDF (reference sequence). The V end was cut by 3 bases, the J end by 8 bases, with 17 bases between. The CDR3 totals 15 residues.

This chain uses TRBV11-2 with TRBJ1-3, with D possibly being TRBD1 (6 bases). Deletions cut 8 bases from V and 4 bases from J, with 15 bases between. CDR1 SGHAT and CDR2 FQNNGV come from the germline V gene. This CDR3 has 14 amino acids. The chain's CDR3 is CASSTGRRGNTIYF. CDR3 DNA: TGTGCCAGCTCTACAGGGCGTCGAGGAAACACCATATATTTT.

This clone occurred a few times. The rearrangement uses TRBV7-2 and TRBJ2-1; 8 positions match TRBD2. CDR1 and CDR2 (germline): SGHTA, FQGNSA. The CDR3 is made up of 15 amino acids. Trimming cost V 5 bases and J 3 bases; bases outside gene matches: 6. CDR3 protein: CASSDGLAGYNEQFF. CDR3 DNA: TGTGCCAGCAGCGATGGACTAGCTGGCTACAATGAGCAGTTCTTC.

This clone was counted only a few times. The chain is built from TRBV9 and TRBJ2-7; a possible D gene is TRBD1 (6 bases). CDR1 and CDR2 (germline): SGDLS, YYNGEE. This CDR3 has 11 residues. The V end was cut by 3 bases, the J end by 7 bases, with 8 bases between. The CDR3 protein is CASSAGTEQYF. The CDR3 nucleotides are TGTGCCAGCAGCGCTGGGACAGAGCAGTACTTC.

CDR3 bases: TGTGCCAGCAGCTGGCAATACGAGCAGTACTTC. This sequence encodes CASSWQYEQYF. V is TRBV7-8 and J is TRBJ2-7; no reliable D call. CDR1 SGHVS and CDR2 FQNEAQ come from the germline V gene. This CDR3 contains 11 residues. Trimming took off 4 bases at V and 4 bases at J, with 5 bases between the two ends.

The V call is TRBV6-6, the J call TRBJ1-1; D ambiguous. Germline V gives CDR1 MNHNY, CDR2 SVGAGI (reference sequence). With 6 bases removed from V and 3 bases from J, the gap between germline ends came to 8 bases. The CDR3 contains 12 residues. CDR3 sequence reads: CASSYLYTEAFF. The CDR3, as DNA: TGTGCCAGCAGCTACCTGTACACTGAAGCTTTCTTT.

The V call is TRBV29-1, the J call TRBJ2-3; 8 nucleotides match TRBD1. CDR1 is SQVTM and CDR2 is ANQGSEA in the germline V gene. The CDR3 sequence is 14 residues long. Germline trimming cut 8 bases from V and 2 bases from J; bases unmatched to any gene: 9. CDR3 amino acids: CSHPGQGNTDTQYF. CDR3 nucleotide sequence: TGCAGCCATCCTGGACAGGGAAACACAGATACGCAGTATTTT.

This clone was detected a few times. J is TRBJ2-7 and V is TRBV7-2, with TRBD2 matching over 7 bases. The CDR3 is made up of 16 amino acids. Trimming at V came to 5 bases and at J to 0 bases, leaving 10 bases not matched to a gene. Per the germline V gene, CDR1 is SGHTA and CDR2 is FQGNSA. CDR3 nucleotides: TGTGCCAGCAGCAAGACAGCAGGCGGGAGCTCCTACGAGCAGTACTTC. It codes for CASSKTAGGSSYEQYF.

The rearrangement joins TRBV28 to TRBJ1-2; D might be TRBD1 (5 bases). Germline values: CDR1 MDHEN, CDR2 SYDVKM. The CDR3 consists of 14 residues. V was shortened by 5 bases and J by 4 bases, with 14 bases between the two germline ends. CDR3 sequence (DNA): TGTGCCAGCAGTCAGACAGTTTTCCCCTATGGCTACACCTTC. Its translation is CASSQTVFPYGYTF.

This clone was observed a handful of times. This chain links TRBV6-5 with TRBJ1-2, with D tentatively TRBD1 (5 bases). This CDR3 contains 13 residues. Trimming pared 5 bases from V and 2 bases from J, leaving 9 bases between. Per germline, CDR1 MNHEY and CDR2 SVGAGI. CDR3 residues: CASSPDRNYGYTF. The CDR3 coding sequence is TGTGCCAGCAGTCCTGACAGAAACTATGGCTACACCTTC.